A single sample is the source of the 17 T cell receptor beta chains below, sequenced in a study of technical replicates of blood from a few donors. Produced via immunoSEQ multiplex PCR; TCRdb's table is partial and in-frame only. The table lists around 9,000 clones, 91% of them singletons, with roughly 9% in the top ten. The specimen was PBMCs. These receptor sequences come from a human donor in good health.

The chain combines TRBV5-8 with TRBJ2-1; TRBD2 is a possible D gene (6 bases). The CDR3 has 16 residues. Trimming took off 0 bases at V and 7 bases at J, with 17 bases between the two ends. CDR1 and CDR2 from the germline V gene are SGHTS and YDEGEE. CDR3 sequence reads: CASSLGELGGLNEQFF. In DNA, the CDR3 is TGTGCCAGCAGCTTGGGTGAGCTGGGAGGCCTAAATGAGCAGTTCTTC.

The V and J genes are TRBV4-1 and TRBJ2-1; 14 nucleotides agree with TRBD2. V was pared by 1 base and J by 8 bases, with 10 bases of the junction left unmatched. There are 18 residues in the CDR3. Germline-derived CDR1 and CDR2 are MGHRA and YSYEKL. CDR3 in DNA: TGCGCCAGCAGCCAAGGTGGACTAGCGGGAGGAGGCCATGATGAGCAGTTCTTC. Protein: CASSQGGLAGGGHDEQFF.

In its sample, this clone was seen a few times. The chain joins TRBV19 to TRBJ1-1; no clear D. Germline CDR1 is LNHDA and CDR2 is SQIVND (reference sequence). The CDR3 length is 13 residues. Trimming took 3 bases from V and 2 from J, leaving 7 bases between them. The CDR3 DNA sequence: TGTGCCAGTAGTATTTTACTCAACACTGAAGCTTTCTTT. Translated, it gives CASSILLNTEAFF. Looking up the rest from reference TRBV19 and TRBJ1-1 gives the full variable domain: DGGITQSPKYLFRKEGQNVTLSCEQNLNHDAMYWYRQDPGQGLRLIYYSQIVNDFQKGDIAEGYSVSREKKESFPLTVTSAQKNPTAFYLCASSILLNTEAFFGQGTRLTVV.

The V call is TRBV28, the J call TRBJ2-7; 8 nucleotides align to TRBD2. The V and J ends lost 5 bases and 0 bases, in that order; junction bases with no gene match: 3. The CDR3 runs 14 residues. CDR1 is MDHEN, CDR2 SYDVKM, per germline. The CDR3, as DNA: TGTGCCAGCAGTAAGACTAGCGTCTCCTACGAGCAGTACTTC. Its protein product is CASSKTSVSYEQYF.

This clone has just one count. This chain joins TRBV5-1 and TRBJ1-4; D is unresolved. Trimming stripped 2 bases from V and 4 bases from J, with 9 bases between. This CDR3 comprises 14 residues. In germline, CDR1 is SGHRS, CDR2 YFSETQ. The CDR3 DNA reads TGCGCCAGCAGCTTCTCCAGCGGTAATGAAAAACTGTTTTTT. Protein product: CASSFSSGNEKLFF.

J is TRBJ1-2 and V is TRBV30; TRBD1 is a possible D gene (6 bases). From germline, CDR1 is GTSNPN and CDR2 SVGIG (reference sequence). The V and J ends lost 2 bases and 4 bases respectively, with 17 bases between them. The CDR3 totals 15 residues. CDR3 loop: CAWSPRLGQTYGYTF. The CDR3 bases are TGTGCCTGGAGTCCCCGTCTAGGACAGACCTATGGCTACACCTTC.

The chain recombines TRBV2 with TRBJ2-1; 7 nucleotides align to TRBD2. J gave up 10 bases and V 2 bases, and 5 bases lay outside the gene matches. The V gene's germline CDR1 is SNHLY and CDR2 FYNNEI. The CDR3 extends over 13 amino acids. The CDR3 bases are TGTGCCAGCAGTGAATGGGATAGCGGGGAGCAGTTCTTC. It translates to CASSEWDSGEQFF.

This clone was observed once. This chain uses TRBV11-2 with TRBJ2-3, with TRBD2 matching over 13 bases. Germline CDR1 and CDR2: SGHAT and FQNNGV. J gave up 6 bases and V 4 bases, and 7 bases lay outside the gene matches. This CDR3 comprises 16 residues. DNA of the CDR3: TGTGCCAGCAGCTCTCGGACTAGCGGGAGTGCCGATACGCAGTATTTT. This gives the protein CASSSRTSGSADTQYF.

The chain couples TRBV7-6 to TRBJ1-5; D might be TRBD1 (5 bases). With 5 bases removed from V and 3 bases from J, the gap between germline ends came to 14 bases. The CDR3 covers 15 residues. In germline, CDR1 is SGHVS, CDR2 FNYEAQ. The CDR3 protein is CASSRNRGVNQPQHF. The CDR3 DNA is TGTGCCAGCAGCAGGAACCGGGGGGTCAATCAGCCCCAGCATTTT.

In its sample, this clone was seen once. The CDR3 sequence: CASSPTSGGYNEQFF. CDR3 sequence (DNA): TGTGCCAGCAGTCCGACTAGCGGGGGCTACAATGAGCAGTTCTTC. The V call is TRBV2, the J call TRBJ2-1; 12 nucleotides agree with TRBD2. Trimming took 5 bases from V and 3 from J; bases not matched to a gene: 2. The CDR3 is 15 amino acids. Germline lookup yields CDR1 SNHLY and CDR2 FYNNEI. Full variable domain (outside the CDR3, taken from reference TRBV2 and TRBJ2-1): EPEVTQTPSHQVTQMGQEVILRCVPISNHLYFYWYRQILGQKVEFLVSFYNNEISEKSEIFDDQFSVERPDGSNFTLKIRSTKLEDSAMYFCASSPTSGGYNEQFFGPGTRLTVL.

This chain uses TRBV19 with TRBJ1-5, with D maybe TRBD1 (6 bases). Trimming pared 5 bases from V and 3 bases from J, leaving 20 bases between. There are 17 residues in the CDR3. From germline, CDR1 is LNHDA and CDR2 SQIVND (reference sequence). CDR3 DNA sequence: TGTGCCAGTAGTCCCCTTAAGGGGGGGAGCAACAATCAGCCCCAGCATTTT. Translating it yields CASSPLKGGSNNQPQHF.

The chain employs TRBV27 and TRBJ2-1, with 14 nucleotides matching TRBD2. Germline V gene lookup returns CDR1 MNHEY and CDR2 SMNVEV (reference sequence). J was trimmed by 6 bases and V by 6 bases; bases with no gene match: 4. CDR3 length: 15 amino acids. CDR3 sequence reads: CASRGLAGVVNEQFF. The CDR3 nucleotides are TGTGCCAGCAGGGGACTAGCGGGGGTCGTCAATGAGCAGTTCTTC.

The chain couples TRBV29-1 to TRBJ1-1; 7 nucleotides line up with TRBD1. The junction had 1 base not matched to a gene; V was cut back by 3 bases and J by 0 bases. Germline loops: CDR1 SQVTM, CDR2 ANQGSEA. The CDR3 contains 13 residues. CDR3 protein: CSVETGMNTEAFF. As DNA, the CDR3 is TGCAGCGTTGAGACAGGGATGAACACTGAAGCTTTCTTT.

With regard to this clone: At one end, the junction sequence differs from germline, possibly due to a read error. The rearrangement uses TRBV30 and TRBJ1-2; TRBD1 matches at 10 bases. Germline V gene sequence: CDR1 GTSNPN, CDR2 SVGIG (reference sequence). The CDR3 has 13 amino acids. The CDR3: CAFSDRGTNGYTF. CDR3 nucleotide sequence: TGTGCCTTCTCGGACAGGGGGACTAATGGATACACCTTC.

The chain employs TRBV28 and TRBJ2-3; TRBD2 matches at 8 bases. The CDR3 consists of 15 residues. Germline CDR1 and CDR2: MDHEN and SYDVKM. Trimming removed 5 bases from V and 5 bases from J; junction bases left unmatched: 9. CDR3 loop: CASSSGSYEEDTQYF. In DNA, the CDR3 is TGTGCCAGCAGTAGCGGGAGTTATGAGGAAGATACGCAGTATTTT.

The chain combines TRBV25-1 with TRBJ2-4, with TRBD2 identical over 8 bases. This CDR3 comprises 17 residues. Trimming took 3 bases from V and 4 from J; bases not matched to a gene: 11. Per the germline V gene, CDR1 is MGHDK and CDR2 is SYGVNS. The CDR3 sequence is CASSEPARREGKNIQYF. The CDR3 DNA reads TGTGCCAGCAGTGAGCCCGCCCGTCGGGAGGGGAAAAACATTCAGTACTTC.

The chain links TRBV10-3 to TRBJ1-4, with D possibly matching TRBD1 (6 bases). The V end lost 6 bases, the J end lost 10 bases, and 15 bases lay between the germline ends. The CDR3 has 13 amino acids. From germline, CDR1 is ENHRY and CDR2 SYGVKD. The CDR3 bases are TGTGCCATCAGGGACAGTGACCGGGGAAAACTGTTTTTT. Residues: CAIRDSDRGKLFF.